These 7 T cell receptor beta chains originate from one sample sequenced in a study of blood T cell repertoires in COVID-19. Clones were read by immunoSEQ multiplex PCR, and TCRdb kept only the in-frame ones, dropping some. The data show about 240,000 clones, roughly 81% seen once. The sequenced sample consisted of peripheral blood. The receptors come from a woman aged 80 or over with COVID-19, enrolled during active disease.

The rearrangement links TRBV3-1 (or the pseudogene TRBV3-2) to TRBJ1-2, with D possibly being TRBD1 (6 bases). Trimming took 3 bases from V and 1 from J, leaving 9 bases between them. Germline lookup yields CDR1 LGHDT and CDR2 YNNKEL (reference sequence). This CDR3 contains 14 residues. CDR3 protein: CASSQIQGNYGYTF. The CDR3 DNA reads TGTGCCAGCAGCCAGATACAGGGTAACTATGGCTACACCTTC.

The chain couples TRBV28 to TRBJ2-6; tentative D call: TRBD2 (5 bases). Between the trimmed V and J ends, which lost 5 bases and 3 bases, there was a span of 11 bases. CDR3 length: 15 amino acids. Germline V CDR1 and CDR2: MDHEN, SYDVKM. CDR3 in amino acids: CASSPRGSGANVLTF. The CDR3 bases are TGTGCCAGCAGTCCTCGGGGTAGTGGGGCCAACGTCCTGACTTTC.

The chain combines TRBV20-1 with TRBJ2-3; no definite D call. Trimming removed 6 bases from V and 4 bases from J, with 8 bases in between. The CDR3 has 11 residues. Per the germline V gene, CDR1 is DFQATT and CDR2 is SNEGSKA (reference sequence). For the CDR3, the DNA is TGCAGTGCCGCGAGCGCAGATACGCAGTATTTT. Translation gives CSAASADTQYF.

The chain couples TRBV11-3 to TRBJ1-5; 12 positions match TRBD1. The CDR3 spans 16 residues. Trimming cost V 5 bases and J 6 bases; bases outside gene matches: 8. Germline loops: CDR1 SGHNT, CDR2 YENEEA. The DNA of the CDR3 is TGTGCCAGCAGCCCGGGACAGGGGGCCCTAGGTCAGCCCCAGCATTTT. Translated: CASSPGQGALGQPQHF.

In the case of this clone: The identical CDR3 is also encoded by other nucleotide sequences in the sample. V usage is TRBV12-3 or TRBV12-4 and J usage is TRBJ1-1; D gene unclear. The CDR3 covers 13 residues. The V end lost 6 bases, the J end lost 0 bases, and 8 bases lay between the germline ends. The CDR3 loop is CASSRQVNTEAFF. Here the CDR3 DNA reads TGTGCCAGCAGCCGACAAGTGAACACTGAAGCTTTCTTT.

This clone was seen a single time. The chain employs TRBV5-5 and TRBJ1-1; TRBD1 is a possible D gene (5 bases). Trimming took 2 bases from V and 0 from J, leaving 8 bases between them. The CDR3 contains 14 residues. Germline V gives CDR1 SGHKS, CDR2 YYEKEE (reference sequence). The CDR3 is CASSFGGMNTEAFF. The CDR3 region has the DNA TGTGCCAGCAGCTTTGGGGGGATGAACACTGAAGCTTTCTTT.

The chain recombines TRBV27 with TRBJ2-1; D might be TRBD2 (6 bases). The CDR3 totals 13 residues. The V gene's germline CDR1 is MNHEY and CDR2 SMNVEV (reference sequence). The V end was cut by 8 bases, the J end by 4 bases, with 12 bases between. As DNA, the CDR3 is TGTGCCAGCGGAGGGGTCTCTTACAATGAGCAGTTCTTC. This encodes CASGGVSYNEQFF.